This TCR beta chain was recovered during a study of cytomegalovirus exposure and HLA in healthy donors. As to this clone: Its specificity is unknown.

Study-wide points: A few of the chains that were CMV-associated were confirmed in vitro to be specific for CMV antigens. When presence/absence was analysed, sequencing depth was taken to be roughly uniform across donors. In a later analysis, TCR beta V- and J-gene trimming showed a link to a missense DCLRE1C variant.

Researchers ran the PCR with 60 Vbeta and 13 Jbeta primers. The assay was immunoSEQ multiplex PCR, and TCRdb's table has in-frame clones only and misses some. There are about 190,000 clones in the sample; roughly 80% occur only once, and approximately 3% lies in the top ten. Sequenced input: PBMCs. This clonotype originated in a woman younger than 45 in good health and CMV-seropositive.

CDR3 in amino acids: CASSLLTSGSGNEQFF. For the CDR3, the DNA is TGCGCCAGCAGCCTCCTGACTAGCGGGAGCGGGAATGAGCAGTTCTTC. J is TRBJ2-1 and V is TRBV4-1; TRBD2 aligns across 12 bases. The CDR3 has 16 amino acids. Germline V gene lookup returns CDR1 MGHRA and CDR2 YSYEKL. The V gene end was trimmed by 4 bases and the J gene end by 7 bases; junction bases not matched to a gene: 8.